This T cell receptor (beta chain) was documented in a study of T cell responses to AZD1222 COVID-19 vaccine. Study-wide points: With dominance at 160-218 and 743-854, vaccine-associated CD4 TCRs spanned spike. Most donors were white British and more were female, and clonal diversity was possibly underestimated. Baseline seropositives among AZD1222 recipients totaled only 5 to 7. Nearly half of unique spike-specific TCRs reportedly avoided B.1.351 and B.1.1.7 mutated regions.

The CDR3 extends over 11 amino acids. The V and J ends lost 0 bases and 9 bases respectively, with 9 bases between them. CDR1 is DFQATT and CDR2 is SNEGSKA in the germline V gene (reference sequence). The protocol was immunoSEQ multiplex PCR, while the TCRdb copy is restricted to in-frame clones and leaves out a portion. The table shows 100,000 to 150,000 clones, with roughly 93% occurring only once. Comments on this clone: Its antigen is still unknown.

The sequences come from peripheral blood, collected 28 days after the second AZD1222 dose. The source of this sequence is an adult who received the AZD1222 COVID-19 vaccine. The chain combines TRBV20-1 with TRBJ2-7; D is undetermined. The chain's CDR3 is CSARDLSVQYF. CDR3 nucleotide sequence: TGCAGTGCTAGAGATCTCTCCGTGCAGTACTTC.